This TCR beta chain is from a study of CD8 T cells in ankylosing spondylitis. The study, taken as a whole, reports: Seemingly characteristic of ankylosing spondylitis blood was a TCR beta motif consisting of several highly homologous variants.

TCRdb re-analysed the 5' RACE reads in MiXCR, keeping a single row per CDR3 protein. This table has a few hundred thousand distinct CDR3 sequences, around 24% appearing once. Looked up from germline, CDR1 is KGHSH and CDR2 is LQKENI. This CDR3 region has 12 residues. V lost 5 bases to trimming and J lost 6 bases, with 10 bases between them. The sample holds many counts of this clonotype. Its target is not known. Sequences were obtained from blood, either unsorted or a sorted T cell fraction (not recorded which). This receptor was taken from a male donor with ankylosing spondylitis. This chain joins TRBV18 and TRBJ1-1; perhaps TRBD1 as D (6 bases). The CDR3 DNA follows: TGTGCCAGCTCAATCACAGGGTCTGAAGCTTTCTTT. Residues: CASSITGSEAFF. Drawing the rest from reference TRBV18 and TRBJ1-1, the complete variable domain is NAGVMQNPRHLVRRRGQEARLRCSPMKGHSHVYWYRQLPEEGLKFMVYLQKENIIDESGMPKERFSAEFPKEGPSILRIQQVVRGDSAAYFCASSITGSEAFFGQGTRLTVV.